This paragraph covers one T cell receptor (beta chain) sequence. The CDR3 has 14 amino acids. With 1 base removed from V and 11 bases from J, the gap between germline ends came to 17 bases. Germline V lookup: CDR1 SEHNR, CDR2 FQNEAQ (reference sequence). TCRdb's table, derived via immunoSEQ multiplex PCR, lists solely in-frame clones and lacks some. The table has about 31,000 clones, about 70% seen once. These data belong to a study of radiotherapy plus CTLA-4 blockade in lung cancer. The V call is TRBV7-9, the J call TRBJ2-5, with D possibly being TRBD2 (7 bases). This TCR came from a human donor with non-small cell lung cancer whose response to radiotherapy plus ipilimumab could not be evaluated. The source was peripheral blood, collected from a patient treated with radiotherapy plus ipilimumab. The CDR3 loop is CASSLGAGAGEQYF. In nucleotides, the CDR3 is TGTGCCAGCAGCTTAGGCGCGGGAGCAGGGGAGCAGTACTTC.